This TCR beta chain was captured in a study of blood T cell repertoires in COVID-19. About the study: PBMCs, B-cell-depleted T cells, or T cells were the source of the cDNA or gDNA that made up the material.

Germline CDR1 is MNHEY and CDR2 is SVGAGI. The CDR3 has 14 amino acids. V dropped 8 bases and J dropped 6; count of bases not matched to a gene: 5. In terms of age and location, participants ranged from roughly 18 to 95 years and lived in under 30 US areas. Clinical history reported by participants formed the basis on which cohorts were assigned. A PCR-confirmed or clinician-diagnosed COVID-19 case had contacted exposed participants within 2 weeks of entry. The table came from immunoSEQ multiplex PCR; TCRdb's copy has only in-frame clones and leaves some out. The table lists under 250,000 clones, about 87% of them singletons, with approximately 3.5% in the top ten.

V gene TRBV6-5 combines with J gene TRBJ2-5; 14 bases map to TRBD2. The sample consisted of PBMCs or T cells enriched from blood (not recorded which). This TCR was recovered from a woman in her 30s who had been exposed to COVID-19. CDR3 amino acids: CASGGTSGSKTQYF. For the CDR3, the DNA is TGTGCCAGCGGGGGGACTAGCGGGAGCAAGACCCAGTACTTC.